This T cell receptor (beta chain) appears in the sequencing data of a study of T cells in women clearing cervical HPV infection. Background on the study: Donors had HPV16-related CIN3 or worse; 2 had invasive cancer.

The repertoire was sequenced with immunoSEQ multiplex PCR; TCRdb's copy has only in-frame clones and lacks some. The sample yields about 48,000 clones, of which the top ten take up around 1.5%. Input material: blood buffy coat. The clonotype originates from a woman aged 18 to 75 with a cervical HPV16 infection that either progressed to CIN3+ or cleared (not recorded which).

The sequenced CDR3 bases are TGTGCCAGCATTTCCGGCTCGGGTGTGGGTTCGGAAACG. Translating gives CASISGSGVGSET. The whole CDR3 reads CASISGSGVGSETQYF. The rearrangement joins TRBV7-6 to TRBJ2-3; D is uncertain. The observed sequence ends 3 residues before the CDR3 terminus, with the missing tail filled in from the germline J gene. In germline, CDR1 is SGHVS, CDR2 FNYEAQ. CDR3 size: 16 residues.